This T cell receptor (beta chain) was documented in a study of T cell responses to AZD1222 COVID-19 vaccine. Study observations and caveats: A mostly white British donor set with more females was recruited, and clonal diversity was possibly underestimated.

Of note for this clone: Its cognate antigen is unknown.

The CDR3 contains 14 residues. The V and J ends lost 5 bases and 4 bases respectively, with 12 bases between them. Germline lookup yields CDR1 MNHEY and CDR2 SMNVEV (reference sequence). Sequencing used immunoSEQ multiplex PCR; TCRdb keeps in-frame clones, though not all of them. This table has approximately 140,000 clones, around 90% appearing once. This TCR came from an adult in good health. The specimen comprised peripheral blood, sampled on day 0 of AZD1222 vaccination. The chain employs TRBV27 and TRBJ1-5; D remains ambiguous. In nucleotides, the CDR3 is TGTGCCAGCAGTGCGGATCTGGGAAATCAGCCCCAGCATTTT. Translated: CASSADLGNQPQHF.